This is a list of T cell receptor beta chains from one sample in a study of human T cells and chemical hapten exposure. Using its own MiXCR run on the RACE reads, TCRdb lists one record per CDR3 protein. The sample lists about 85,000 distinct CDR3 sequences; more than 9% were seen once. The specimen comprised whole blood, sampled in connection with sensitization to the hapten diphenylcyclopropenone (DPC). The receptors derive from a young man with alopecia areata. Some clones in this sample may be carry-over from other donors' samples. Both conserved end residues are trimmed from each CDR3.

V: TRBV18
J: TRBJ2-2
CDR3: ASSPTGELF

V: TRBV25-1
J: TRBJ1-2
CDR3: ASQRTGNYGYT

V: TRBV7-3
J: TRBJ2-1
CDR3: ASSSDRDNEQF

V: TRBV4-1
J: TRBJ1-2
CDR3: ASSQFRTQGSF

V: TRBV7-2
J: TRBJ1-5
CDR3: ASSLRGNQPQH

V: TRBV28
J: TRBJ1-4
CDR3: ASSLLGGEKLF

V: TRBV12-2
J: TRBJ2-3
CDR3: ASRLADSLDTDTQY

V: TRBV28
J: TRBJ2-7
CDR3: AGSRQGPYEQY

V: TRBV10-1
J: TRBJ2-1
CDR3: ASSESSRVGNEQF

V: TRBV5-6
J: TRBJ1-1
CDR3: ASTPWERMNTEAF

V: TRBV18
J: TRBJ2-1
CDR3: ASSRAEGGSYNEQF

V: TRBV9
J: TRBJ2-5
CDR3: ASNREGAGRPGETQY

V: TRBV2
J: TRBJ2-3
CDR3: ASSGTRTDTQY

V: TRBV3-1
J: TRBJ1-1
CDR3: ASRFEALNTEAF

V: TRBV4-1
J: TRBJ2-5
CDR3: ASSQGVVETQY

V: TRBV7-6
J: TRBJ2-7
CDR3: ASSPDSSFSYEQY

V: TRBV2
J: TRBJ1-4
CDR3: ASSRTGYEKLF

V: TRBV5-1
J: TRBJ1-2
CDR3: ASSLATGRKDGYT

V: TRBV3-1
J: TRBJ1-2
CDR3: ASSPYGYGYT

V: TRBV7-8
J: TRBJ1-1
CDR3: ASSPPGPPWGEAF

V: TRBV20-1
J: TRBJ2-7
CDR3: SARPLSGGSYEQY

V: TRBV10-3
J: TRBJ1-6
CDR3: AISGGYDSPLH

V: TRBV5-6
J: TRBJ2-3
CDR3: ASSIPMSQGQY

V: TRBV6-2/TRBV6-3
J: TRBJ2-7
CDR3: ASSYSSYEQY

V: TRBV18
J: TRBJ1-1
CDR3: ASTVKQGVGTEAF

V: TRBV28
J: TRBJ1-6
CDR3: ASRDSSPLH

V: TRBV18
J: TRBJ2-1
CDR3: ASSPDQGSPYNEQF

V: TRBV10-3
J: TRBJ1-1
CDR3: AISVGETTEAF

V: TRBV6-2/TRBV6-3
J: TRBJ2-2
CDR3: ASQDQNTGELF